The clone carrying this T cell receptor beta chain was counted only a few times. Its antigen is not known. Sequenced material consisted of expressed TCRB transcripts (all of the isolated RNA was reverse transcribed). Assay: immunoSEQ multiplex PCR; the TCRdb copy retains only in-frame clones and omits some. This table has around 300,000 clones, about 7.8% appearing once. This specimen belongs to a study of beta chain features in type 1 diabetes. Study-level information: The study found patients and healthy donors alike in age, gender and cell yields.

CD4+ naive, central memory, regulatory and stem cell-like memory cells were sorted via CD45RO/CCR7/CD25/CD127/CD95/CD27. Study findings and constraints: Lower insertion and higher deletion counts appeared at VDJ junctions in type 1 diabetes patients.

V lost 2 bases, J lost 8 bases, and 16 bases lay in between. CDR1 and CDR2 (germline): KGHSH, LQKENI. The CDR3 length is 15 residues. Sequencing used central memory CD4+ T cells from blood. The TCR originated in a woman aged 18-35 years in good health. The chain is built from TRBV18 and TRBJ2-1, with a weak D call TRBD2 (5 bases). CDR3 nucleotides: TGTGCCAGCTCACCATCCTCCTACGACGGGGATGAGCAGTTCTTC. Translation: CASSPSSYDGDEQFF.